Listed below are T cell receptor beta chains from one sample, sequenced in a study of T cell clones after liver transplantation. Profiling relied on immunoSEQ multiplex PCR, and the TCRdb table lists in-frame clones only, not all of them. The repertoire holds roughly 18,000 clones, with 80% to 90% as singletons. The source material was CD8+ T cells from blood, sampled approximately 45 months after liver transplant. The receptors originated from a human patient who received a liver transplant. The graft donor may have given rise to some T cells. The CDR3 runs from the conserved cysteine through the conserved F or W. The D gene is left open where the match is weak. Part of the rows lack a size; the others show once, few, many or a class for expanded clones.

>TRBV29-1|-|TRBJ1-3|-
CSVVSGSDSGNTIYF
TGCAGCGTTGTATCGGGCTCGGACTCTGGAAACACCATATATTTT
>TRBV28|-|TRBJ1-2|-
CASSPSWGYGYTF
TGTGCCAGCAGTCCTAGTTGGGGGTATGGCTACACCTTC
>TRBV7-9|-|TRBJ1-5|once
CASSSTGVSNQPQHF
TGTGCCAGCAGCTCCACGGGGGTAAGCAATCAGCCCCAGCATTTT
>TRBV27|TRBD1|TRBJ2-1|-
CASSLGAGGYNEQFF
TGTGCCAGCAGTTTAGGGGCAGGGGGCTACAATGAGCAGTTCTTC
>TRBV28|-|TRBJ1-3|-
CASSPAQGLLGTIYF
TGTGCCAGCAGTCCCGCACAGGGCCTTTTGGGCACCATATATTTT
>TRBV19|-|TRBJ2-1|-
CASSTPPLGRAAYNEQFF
TGTGCCAGTAGTACACCACCGTTAGGCAGGGCGGCCTACAATGAGCAGTTCTTC
>TRBV6-5|TRBD1|TRBJ2-1|-
CASSSGQGGEQFF
TGTGCCAGCAGTTCGGGACAGGGAGGGGAGCAGTTCTTC
>TRBV30|-|TRBJ1-1|-
CAWSPQGGRNTEAFF
TGTGCCTGGAGTCCACAGGGCGGGCGGAACACTGAAGCTTTCTTT
>TRBV14|-|TRBJ2-1|-
CASSLRELVHEQFF
TGTGCCAGCAGCCTGCGGGAACTAGTACATGAGCAGTTCTTC
>TRBV5-1|TRBD1|TRBJ2-7|-
CASSRQGLEQYF
TGCGCCAGCAGCCGACAGGGGCTAGAGCAGTACTTC
>TRBV5-4|TRBD1|TRBJ2-7|-
CASSQRTGNEQYF
TGTGCCAGCAGCCAGAGGACAGGGAACGAGCAGTACTTC
>TRBV2|-|TRBJ1-5|-
CASSEGDQPQHF
TGTGCCAGCAGTGAAGGGGATCAGCCCCAGCATTTT
>TRBV6-4|TRBD2|TRBJ2-1|-
CASSALSGLAVTYNEQFF
TGTGCCAGCAGTGCCCTAAGTGGACTAGCGGTCACCTACAATGAGCAGTTCTTC
>TRBV7-9|-|TRBJ2-3|-
CASSFQGSGTDTQYF
TGTGCCAGCAGCTTTCAGGGGTCGGGCACAGATACGCAGTATTTT
>TRBV30|-|TRBJ2-1|-
CAWSGILNGNEQFF
TGTGCCTGGAGTGGAATCCTCAACGGGAATGAGCAGTTCTTC
>TRBV11-2|-|TRBJ1-5|-
CASSQHSNQPQHF
TGTGCCAGCAGCCAACATAGCAATCAGCCCCAGCATTTT
>TRBV9|-|TRBJ2-7|once
CASSVGLDNFSYEQYF
TGTGCCAGCAGCGTAGGGCTCGACAACTTTTCCTACGAGCAGTACTTC
>TRBV7-9|-|TRBJ1-2|-
CASSLLLGEYGTF
TGTGCCAGCAGCTTACTCTTGGGGGAGTACGGCACCTTC
>TRBV11-2|-|TRBJ2-7|-
CASSPIVKGNEQYF
TGTGCCAGCAGCCCTATCGTGAAAGGAAACGAGCAGTACTTC
>TRBV19|-|TRBJ2-1|-
CASSKGRLEGNEQFF
TGTGCCAGTAGTAAGGGACGCCTAGAAGGGAATGAGCAGTTCTTC
>TRBV7-2|TRBD2|TRBJ2-3|-
CASSLELAGGLDGPDTQYF
TGTGCCAGCAGCTTAGAACTAGCGGGAGGGCTCGACGGTCCAGATACGCAGTATTTT
>TRBV5-8|-|TRBJ2-6|-
CASSNYHPQQSRANVLTF
TGTGCCAGCTCAAATTATCATCCACAACAAAGTCGGGCCAACGTCCTGACTTTC
>TRBV19|TRBD2|TRBJ2-1|-
CASSILYPSGRSRSYNEQFF
TGTGCCAGTAGTATATTGTATCCTAGCGGGAGGTCAAGGTCCTACAATGAGCAGTTCTTC
>TRBV30|-|TRBJ2-7|-
CACGNYEQYF
TGTGCCTGCGGGAACTACGAGCAGTACTTC
>TRBV28|-|TRBJ2-7|-
CASSFPLGEQYF
TGTGCCAGCAGTTTCCCCCTGGGGGAGCAGTACTTC
>TRBV28|-|TRBJ2-1|-
CATLWEGIHNEQFF
TGTGCCACCCTATGGGAAGGGATCCACAATGAGCAGTTCTTC
>TRBV7-9|-|TRBJ2-1|-
CASSFSGHEQFF
TGTGCCAGCAGCTTTAGTGGACATGAGCAGTTCTTC
>TRBV7-8|TRBD2|TRBJ2-1|-
CASSFYSGTDEQFF
TGTGCCAGCAGCTTCTATAGCGGGACCGATGAGCAGTTCTTC
>TRBV5-4|-|TRBJ2-7|-
CASTHSGTEQYF
TGTGCCAGCACCCACTCGGGGACCGAGCAGTACTTC
>TRBV13|TRBD2|TRBJ2-4|-
CASSLFAGEDKNIQYF
TGTGCCAGCAGCTTATTTGCGGGAGAGGACAAAAACATTCAGTACTTC
>TRBV7-9|-|TRBJ2-1|-
CASSFGDYREFF
TGTGCCAGCAGCTTTGGCGACTACCGGGAGTTCTTC
>TRBV5-1|-|TRBJ2-6|-
CASSLGTGANVLTF
TGCGCCAGCAGCTTGGGGACTGGGGCCAACGTCCTGACTTTC
>TRBV7-9|TRBD2|TRBJ2-1|-
CASSRTVGGRRGTYNEQFF
TGTGCCAGCAGCCGCACCGTGGGAGGGCGAAGGGGCACCTACAATGAGCAGTTCTTC
>TRBV4-3|-|TRBJ2-3|-
CASSQVWDDPTDTQYF
TGCGCCAGCAGCCAAGTCTGGGACGACCCCACAGATACGCAGTATTTT
>TRBV21-1|-|TRBJ1-1|-
CASRLTGKAFF
TGTGCCAGCAGGCTGACAGGGAAGGCTTTCTTT
>TRBV21-1|-|TRBJ1-1|-
CASSKGGRNTEAFF
TGTGCCAGCAGCAAAGGGGGCAGGAACACTGAAGCTTTCTTT
>TRBV4-1|-|TRBJ2-5|once
CASSQGIMGETQYF
TGCGCCAGCAGCCAAGGTATAATGGGGGAGACCCAGTACTTC
>TRBV11-1|-|TRBJ2-3|-
CASSLSVFRRNAHDTQYF
TGTGCCAGCAGCTTAAGTGTCTTCAGACGCAACGCGCACGATACGCAGTATTTT
>TRBV7-6|-|TRBJ1-1|-
CASSPGGTEAFF
TGTGCCAGCAGCCCGGGGGGCACTGAAGCTTTCTTT
>TRBV29-1|-|TRBJ2-7|-
CSVETGAEQYF
TGCAGCGTTGAAACGGGGGCGGAGCAGTACTTC
>TRBV5-6|TRBD2|TRBJ2-5|-
CASSLARRSGGGTQYF
TGTGCCAGCAGCTTGGCCCGGCGTAGCGGGGGGGGGACCCAGTACTTC
>TRBV30|-|TRBJ2-6|-
CAWSVGSGANVLTF
TGTGCCTGGAGTGTCGGCTCTGGGGCCAACGTCCTGACTTTC